One sample yielded the 10 T cell receptor beta chains listed below, sequenced in a study of T cell responses to AZD1222 COVID-19 vaccine. Generated by immunoSEQ multiplex PCR, the TCRdb table keeps only in-frame clones and is missing some. The table includes about 170,000 clones, about 92% detected once. The sequencing used peripheral blood, collected on day 0 of AZD1222 vaccination. Source of these receptors: an adult in good health.

The V and J genes are TRBV28 and TRBJ1-6, with 8 bases aligning to TRBD1. CDR1 is MDHEN, CDR2 SYDVKM, per germline. Trimming at V came to 2 bases and at J to 5 bases, leaving 8 bases not matched to a gene. The CDR3 extends over 17 amino acids. In DNA, the CDR3 is TGTGCCAGCAGTTTACCAGGACAGGGAGGCGATAATTCACCCCTCCACTTT. As protein: CASSLPGQGGDNSPLHF.

The rearrangement uses TRBV6-4 and TRBJ1-2; tentative D call: TRBD1 (6 bases). Per germline, CDR1 MRHNA and CDR2 SNTAGT. CDR3 size: 12 residues. Trimming took off 4 bases at V and 8 bases at J, with 11 bases between the two ends. Here the CDR3 DNA reads TGTGCCAGCAGTGCCACAGGGAACGGCTACACCTTC. Translating it yields CASSATGNGYTF.

V gene TRBV6-6 combines with J gene TRBJ2-7, with D perhaps matching TRBD1 (6 bases). CDR3 length: 19 residues. Trimming cost V 6 bases and J 0 bases, with 27 bases left between them. The germline V gene has CDR1 MNHNY and CDR2 SVGAGI (reference sequence). The CDR3 sequence is CASSYKLGQNDADSYEQYF. The CDR3 DNA follows: TGTGCCAGCAGCTACAAGTTGGGACAAAACGACGCAGACTCCTACGAGCAGTACTTC.

The chain uses TRBV30 and TRBJ1-5; D not resolved. The CDR3 extends over 13 amino acids. In germline, CDR1 is GTSNPN, CDR2 SVGIG (reference sequence). V gave up 0 bases and J gave up 4 bases, with 7 bases separating them. In nucleotides, the CDR3 is TGTGCCTGGAGTGTAGTTCTGAATCAGCCCCAGCATTTT. Translation: CAWSVVLNQPQHF.

The V gene is TRBV5-6, the J gene TRBJ1-1; perhaps TRBD1 as D (5 bases). V dropped 5 bases and J dropped 0 bases, with 11 bases sitting between them. The CDR3 has 14 residues. Germline CDR1 SGHDT, CDR2 YYEEEE. The CDR3 nucleotides read TGTGCCAGCAGTCTGGGACCTTTGAACACTGAAGCTTTCTTT. This encodes CASSLGPLNTEAFF.

The rearrangement uses TRBV5-1 and TRBJ1-1; TRBD1 matches at 8 bases. Germline V gives CDR1 SGHRS, CDR2 YFSETQ. The CDR3 extends over 17 amino acids. Trimming removed 0 bases from V and 0 bases from J; junction bases left unmatched: 7. The CDR3 spells CASSLGQGARVNTEAFF. The DNA for the CDR3 is TGCGCCAGCAGCTTGGGGCAGGGGGCACGGGTGAACACTGAAGCTTTCTTT. The entire variable domain, with the rest obtained from reference TRBV5-1 and TRBJ1-1, is as follows: KAGVTQTPRYLIKTRGQQVTLSCSPISGHRSVSWYQQTPGQGLQFLFEYFSETQRNKGNFPGRFSGRQFSNSRSEMNVSTLELGDSALYLCASSLGQGARVNTEAFFGQGTRLTVV.

The chain is built from TRBV29-1 and TRBJ1-1; D remains unclear. Per the germline V gene, CDR1 is SQVTM and CDR2 is ANQGSEA. The CDR3 is 14 residues long. Trimming removed 6 bases from V and 1 base from J, with 15 bases in between. The CDR3 is CSVRHRVANTEAFF. In nucleotides, the CDR3 is TGCAGCGTCCGCCATAGAGTCGCGAACACTGAAGCTTTCTTT.

This clone was counted at least ten times. The chain carries TRBV9 and TRBJ2-1; D ambiguous. The CDR3 spans 16 residues. V lost 4 bases, J lost 6 bases, and 20 bases lay in between. CDR1 is SGDLS and CDR2 is YYNGEE in the germline V gene. For the CDR3, the DNA is TGTGCCAGCAGCCCCTCTCCAGGAAGGCCTCGCAATGAGCAGTTCTTC. This codes for CASSPSPGRPRNEQFF.

The chain recombines TRBV2 with TRBJ2-2; 7 bases match TRBD1. The V and J ends lost 1 base and 7 bases, in that order; junction bases with no gene match: 6. Per germline, CDR1 SNHLY and CDR2 FYNNEI. This CDR3 is built from 15 residues. CDR3 nucleotide sequence: TGTGCCAGCAGTGAAGTGTACAGGGGAAACGGGGAGCTGTTTTTT. Its protein product is CASSEVYRGNGELFF.

The rearrangement uses TRBV5-1 and TRBJ2-1; 13 bases are shared with TRBD2. This CDR3 is built from 18 residues. CDR1 is SGHRS, CDR2 YFSETQ, per germline. Trimming took 1 base from V and 3 from J; bases not matched to a gene: 7. Written as DNA, the CDR3 is TGCGCCAGCAGCTTGACTAGCGGGGGGGCCGGGGTCTACAATGAGCAGTTCTTC. Translating it yields CASSLTSGGAGVYNEQFF.